The sequence of this T cell receptor beta chain was determined in a study of T cells in Graves' hyperthyroidism and ophthalmopathy (dated by TCRdb to about 2019). Notes on the research overall: Peripheral blood samples were taken at the time of initial diagnosis, prior to any treatment. The study also compared thyroid tissue and blood T-cell repertoires from roughly six Graves' hyperthyroidism patients. Following sampling, methimazole starting at 30 mg daily was given to hyperthyroidism patients, and high-dose intravenous methylprednisolone was given to ophthalmopathy patients. TCR V-J signatures able to tell the groups apart were searched for in a discovery cohort of some 97 patients, of whom over 40 had Graves' ophthalmopathy and about 60 had stable Graves' hyperthyroidism. An independent validation cohort of fewer than 20 hyperthyroidism patients and some 15 patients who later progressed to ophthalmopathy tested prospective prediction of ophthalmopathy. The 100 discovery patients were randomly split 7:3 into training and test sets. According to the paper, TCR Vbeta CDR3 sequencing was carried out on around 140 peripheral blood samples, which came from approximately 41 ophthalmopathy, around 75 hyperthyroidism and approximately 17 progressor patients.

This clonotype was seen repeatedly, ten times or more. The specificity of this receptor is unknown. No qualities accompany the bases; no much larger clone lies one base away. TCR beta CDR3 regions were amplified from RNA transcripts. For the first round of RT-PCR on the TCR CDR3, the HTBI primer set was used together with the Qiagen OneStep RT-PCR kit. Libraries were constructed in a second round of multiplex PCR, after which size selection and purification were carried out. Paired-end sequencing of the libraries was performed with 100 bp reads on an Illumina HiSeq2000. In the original analysis: SOAPnuke was used to process the raw data, throwing out any read that contained adapters or uncalled bases, had a mean Phred below 15, or lacked an exact constant-primer or identifier match. High-quality paired reads were merged with COPE v1.2.5, and unique nucleotide sequences were defined as clonotypes. Clonotypes were aligned to IMGT TRBV, TRBD and TRBJ reference segments using MiTCR v1.1. Analysis was restricted to V-J combinations with a frequency above 0.0001, which covered just over 98% of repertoires. A TCS score was defined as the ratio between F50 (clonal expansion) and ExV (chaos), using BLOSUM62-based TCRdist between CDR3 peptides within each V-J. Welch's t-statistics and random forest reduced 500 to 550 V-J features to about 12, which were used in a naive Bayes classifier (R e1071). TCRdb handled the public reads itself, with Q25 trimming in fastp and clone calling in MiXCR, and kept productive beta chains. CDR3 protein sequences are deduplicated, and each keeps its most common genes and DNA. The V and J calls reflect TCRdb's pipeline rather than the authors' work. This sample gives 200,000 to 300,000 distinct CDR3 sequences in total; around 26% of them show up just once. The biggest ten clones account for approximately 35% of the sample.

Ophthalmopathy patients had moderately to severely active disease, with a Clinical Activity Score of 3 or more, a NOSPECS grade of 4 or more, and a disease duration of less than 3 months. Patients with uncontrolled infections, other autoimmune diseases, pregnancy or lactation were excluded. Diagnoses relied on clinical symptoms, serum thyroxine and TRAb, thyroid ultrasound and orbital computed tomography. PBMCs were separated from roughly 9.6 ml of fresh peripheral blood using Ficoll-Paque density gradient centrifugation. Total RNA was extracted using Trizol reagent, and RNA quality was assessed on an Agilent 2100 Bioanalyzer. Taken from the germline V gene, the CDR1 and CDR2 loops are SGHDT and YYEEEE. Taken from cysteine to phenylalanine, the CDR3 has 13 residues. CDR3 DNA is the only sequence kept; it has 39 bases, read in frame from the first base. V gives up 1 base and J gives up 6 bases, and the segment between their germline ends measures 9 bases.

The study at large found these results: Ophthalmopathy was separated from stable hyperthyroidism by a 13 V-J signature model, with about 86% sensitivity and approximately 81% specificity obtained in cross-validation and 80%/75% obtained in testing. Sample size was not statistically predetermined, and blinding of investigators to group allocation was not performed. Most expanded thyroid clonotypes (frequency above 0.001) were also detected in blood, suggesting blood repertoires may reflect thyroid immune responses. During validation, the model predicted progression to ophthalmopathy a median of approximately 6.5 months ahead of onset, with approximately 70% sensitivity and almost 75% specificity.

The chain uses TRBV5-6 and TRBJ2-3; no D segment can be confidently identified. The receptor comes from a woman between 40 and 50 years old with Graves' ophthalmopathy. The sample consisted of blood. The nucleotides are TGTGCCAGCAGCTTGCAGCCCTCTGATACGCAGTATTTT. It translates as CASSLQPSDTQYF. Extended through the reference TRBV5-6 and TRBJ2-3 proteins, this CDR3 yields the full variable domain: DAGVTQSPTHLIKTRGQQVTLRCSPKSGHDTVSWYQQALGQGPQFIFQYYEEEERQRGNFPDRFSGHQFPNYSSELNVNALLLGDSALYLCASSLQPSDTQYFGPGTRLTVL.